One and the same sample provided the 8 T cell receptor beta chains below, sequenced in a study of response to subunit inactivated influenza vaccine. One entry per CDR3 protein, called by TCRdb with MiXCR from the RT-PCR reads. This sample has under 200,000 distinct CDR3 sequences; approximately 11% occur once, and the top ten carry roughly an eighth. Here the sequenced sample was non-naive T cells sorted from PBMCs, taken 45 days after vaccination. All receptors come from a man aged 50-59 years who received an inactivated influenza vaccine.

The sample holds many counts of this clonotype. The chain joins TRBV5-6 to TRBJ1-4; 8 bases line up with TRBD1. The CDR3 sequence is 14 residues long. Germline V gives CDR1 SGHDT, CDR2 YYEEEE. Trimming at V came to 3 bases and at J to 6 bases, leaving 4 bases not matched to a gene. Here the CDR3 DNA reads TGTGCCAGCAGCTCCCAGGGGGCGCATGAAAAACTGTTTTTT. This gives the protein CASSSQGAHEKLFF. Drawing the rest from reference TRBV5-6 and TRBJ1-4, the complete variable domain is DAGVTQSPTHLIKTRGQQVTLRCSPKSGHDTVSWYQQALGQGPQFIFQYYEEEERQRGNFPDRFSGHQFPNYSSELNVNALLLGDSALYLCASSSQGAHEKLFFGSGTQLSVL.

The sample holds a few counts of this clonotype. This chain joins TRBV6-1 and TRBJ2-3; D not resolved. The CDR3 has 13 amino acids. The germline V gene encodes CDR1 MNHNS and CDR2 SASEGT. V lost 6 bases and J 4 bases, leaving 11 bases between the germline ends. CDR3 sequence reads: CASRILGSDTQYF. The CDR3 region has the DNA TGTGCCAGCAGAATATTAGGTTCAGATACGCAGTATTTT.

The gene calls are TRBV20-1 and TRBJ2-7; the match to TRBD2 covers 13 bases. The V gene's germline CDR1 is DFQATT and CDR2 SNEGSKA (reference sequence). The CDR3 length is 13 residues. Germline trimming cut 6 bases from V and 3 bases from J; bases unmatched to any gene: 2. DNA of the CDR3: TGCAGTGCCGGGACTAGCGGGGACTACGAGCAGTACTTC. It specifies CSAGTSGDYEQYF.

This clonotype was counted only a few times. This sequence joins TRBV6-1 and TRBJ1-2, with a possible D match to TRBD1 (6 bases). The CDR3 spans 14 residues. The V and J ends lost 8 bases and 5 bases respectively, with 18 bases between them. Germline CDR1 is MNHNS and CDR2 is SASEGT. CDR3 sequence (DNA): TGTGCCAGCGGCCGCCCCGGGACATATTATGGCTACACCTTC. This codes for CASGRPGTYYGYTF.

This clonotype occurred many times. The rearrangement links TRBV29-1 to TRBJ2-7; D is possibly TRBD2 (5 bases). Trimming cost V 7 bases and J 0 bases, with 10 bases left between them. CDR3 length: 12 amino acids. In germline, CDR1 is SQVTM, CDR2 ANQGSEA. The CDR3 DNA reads TGCAGCGCCCGCGAGGGCTCCTACGAGCAGTACTTC. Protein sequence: CSAREGSYEQYF.

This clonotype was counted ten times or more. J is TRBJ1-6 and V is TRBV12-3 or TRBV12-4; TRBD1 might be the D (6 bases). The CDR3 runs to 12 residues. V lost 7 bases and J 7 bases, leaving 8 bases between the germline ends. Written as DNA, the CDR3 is TGTGCCAGCAAGGGGGTGAATTCACCCCTCCACTTT. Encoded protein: CASKGVNSPLHF.

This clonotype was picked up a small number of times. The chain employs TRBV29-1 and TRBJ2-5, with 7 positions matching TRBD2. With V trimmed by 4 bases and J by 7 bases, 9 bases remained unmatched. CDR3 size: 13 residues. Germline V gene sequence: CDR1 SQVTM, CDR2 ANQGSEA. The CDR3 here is CSVAASGEGTQYF. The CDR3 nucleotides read TGCAGCGTTGCGGCTAGCGGAGAGGGGACCCAGTACTTC.

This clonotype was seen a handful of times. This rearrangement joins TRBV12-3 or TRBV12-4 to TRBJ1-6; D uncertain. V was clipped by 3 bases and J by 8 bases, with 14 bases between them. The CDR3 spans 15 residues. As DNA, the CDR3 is TGTGCCAGCAGTTTCTCGACGGGGAAAGATTCACCCCTCCACTTT. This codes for CASSFSTGKDSPLHF.